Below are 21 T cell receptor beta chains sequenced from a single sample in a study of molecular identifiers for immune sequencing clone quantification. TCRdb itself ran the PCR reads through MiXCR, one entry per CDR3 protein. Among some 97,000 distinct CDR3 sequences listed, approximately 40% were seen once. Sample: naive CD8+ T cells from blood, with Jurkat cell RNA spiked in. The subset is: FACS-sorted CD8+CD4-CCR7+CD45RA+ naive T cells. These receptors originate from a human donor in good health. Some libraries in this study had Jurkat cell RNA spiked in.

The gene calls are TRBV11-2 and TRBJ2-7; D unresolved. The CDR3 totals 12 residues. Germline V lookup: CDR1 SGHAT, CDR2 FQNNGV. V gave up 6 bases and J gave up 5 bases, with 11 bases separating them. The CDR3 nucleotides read TGTGCCAGCAGATATAGGAGAGACGAGCAGTACTTC. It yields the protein CASRYRRDEQYF.

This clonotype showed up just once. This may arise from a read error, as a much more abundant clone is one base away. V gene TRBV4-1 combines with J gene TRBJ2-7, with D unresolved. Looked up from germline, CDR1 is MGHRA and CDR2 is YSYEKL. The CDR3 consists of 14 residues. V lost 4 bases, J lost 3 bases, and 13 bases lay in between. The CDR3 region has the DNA TGCGCCAGCAGCCTAGCCTATCCCGGCTACGAGCAGTACTTC. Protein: CASSLAYPGYEQYF.

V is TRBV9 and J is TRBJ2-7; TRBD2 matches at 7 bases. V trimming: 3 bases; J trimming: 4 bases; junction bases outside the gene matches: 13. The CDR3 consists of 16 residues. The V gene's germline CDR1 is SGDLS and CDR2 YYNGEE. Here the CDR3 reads CASSATPLRERYEQYF. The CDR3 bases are TGTGCCAGCAGCGCAACGCCCTTGCGGGAGAGGTACGAGCAGTACTTC. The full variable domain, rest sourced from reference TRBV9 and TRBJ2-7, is DSGVTQTPKHLITATGQRVTLRCSPRSGDLSVYWYQQSLDQGLQFLIQYYNGEERAKGNILERFSAQQFPDLHSELNLSSLELGDSALYFCASSATPLRERYEQYFGPGTRLTVT.

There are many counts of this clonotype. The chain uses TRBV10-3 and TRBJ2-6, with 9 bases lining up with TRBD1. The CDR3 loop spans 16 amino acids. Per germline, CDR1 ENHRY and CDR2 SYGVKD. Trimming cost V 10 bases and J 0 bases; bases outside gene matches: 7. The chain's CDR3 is CATGTGLSSGANVLTF. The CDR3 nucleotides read TGTGCCACCGGGACAGGGCTTAGCTCTGGGGCCAACGTCCTGACTTTC.

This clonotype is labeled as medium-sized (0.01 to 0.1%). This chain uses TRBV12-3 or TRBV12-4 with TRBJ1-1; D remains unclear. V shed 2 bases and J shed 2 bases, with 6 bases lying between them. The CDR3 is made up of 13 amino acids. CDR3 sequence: CASSLTDNTEAFF. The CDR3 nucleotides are TGTGCCAGCAGTTTAACGGACAACACTGAAGCTTTCTTT.

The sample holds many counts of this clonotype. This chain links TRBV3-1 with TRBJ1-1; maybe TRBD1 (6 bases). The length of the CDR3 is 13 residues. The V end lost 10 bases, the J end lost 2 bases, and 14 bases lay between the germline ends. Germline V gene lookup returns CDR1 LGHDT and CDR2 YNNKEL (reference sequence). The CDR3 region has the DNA TGTGCCACTAAGGGGGGCAGAAACACTGAAGCTTTCTTT. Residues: CATKGGRNTEAFF. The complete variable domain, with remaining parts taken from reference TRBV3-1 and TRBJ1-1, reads DTAVSQTPKYLVTQMGNDKSIKCEQNLGHDTMYWYKQDSKKFLKIMFSYNNKELIINETVPNRFSPKSPDKAHLNLHINSLELGDSAVYFCATKGGRNTEAFFGQGTRLTVV.

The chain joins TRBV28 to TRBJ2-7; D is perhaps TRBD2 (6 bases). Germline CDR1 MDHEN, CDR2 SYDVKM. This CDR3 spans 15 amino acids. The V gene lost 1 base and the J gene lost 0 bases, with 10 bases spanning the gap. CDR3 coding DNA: TGTGCCAGCAGTTTATATCGGGGGAGCTCCTACGAGCAGTACTTC. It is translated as CASSLYRGSSYEQYF.

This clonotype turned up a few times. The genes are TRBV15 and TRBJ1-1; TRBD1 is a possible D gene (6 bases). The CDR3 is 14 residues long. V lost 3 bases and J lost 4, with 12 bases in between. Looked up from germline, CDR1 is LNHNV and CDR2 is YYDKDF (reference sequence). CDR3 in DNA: TGTGCCACCAGCAGGAAGGACAGAGGCACTGAAGCTTTCTTT. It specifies CATSRKDRGTEAFF.

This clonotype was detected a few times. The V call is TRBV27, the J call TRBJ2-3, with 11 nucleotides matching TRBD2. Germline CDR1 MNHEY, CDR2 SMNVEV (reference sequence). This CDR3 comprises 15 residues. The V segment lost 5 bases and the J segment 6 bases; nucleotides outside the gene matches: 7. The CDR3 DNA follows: TGTGCCAGCAGTCTCGTGACTAGCGGGATGGATACGCAGTATTTT. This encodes CASSLVTSGMDTQYF.

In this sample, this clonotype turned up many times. CDR3 in amino acids: CASSPTGYFEPQHF. The CDR3 DNA reads as TGTGCCAGCAGCCCGACAGGGTATTTTGAGCCCCAGCATTTT. This chain connects TRBV9 to TRBJ1-5, with TRBD1 matching over 7 bases. This CDR3 has 14 residues. Trimming removed 4 bases from V and 8 bases from J; junction bases left unmatched: 9. CDR1 is SGDLS and CDR2 is YYNGEE in the germline V gene.

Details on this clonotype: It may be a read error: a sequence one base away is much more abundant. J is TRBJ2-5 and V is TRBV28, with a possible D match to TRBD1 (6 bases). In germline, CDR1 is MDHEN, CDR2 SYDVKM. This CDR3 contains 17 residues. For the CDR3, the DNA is TGTGCCAGCAGTTCCGATAAACAGGGACGGTTATATGAGACCCAGTCCTTC. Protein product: CASSSDKQGRLYETQSF.

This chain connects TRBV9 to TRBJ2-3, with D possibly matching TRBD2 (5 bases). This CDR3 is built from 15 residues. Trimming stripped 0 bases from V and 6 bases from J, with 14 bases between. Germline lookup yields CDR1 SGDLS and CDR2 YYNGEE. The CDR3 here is CASSVEWELDDTQYF. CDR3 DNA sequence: TGTGCCAGCAGCGTAGAGTGGGAGCTTGACGATACGCAGTATTTT.

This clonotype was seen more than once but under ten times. The CDR3 nucleotides are TGTGCCAGCAGTTACCGGTGGGCGGAGAATGAGCAGTTCTTC. It codes for CASSYRWAENEQFF. V and J are TRBV6-6 and TRBJ2-1, with D uncertain. Trimming took off 2 bases at V and 7 bases at J, with 12 bases between the two ends. CDR1 is MNHNY, CDR2 SVGAGI, per germline (reference sequence). The CDR3 is made up of 14 amino acids.

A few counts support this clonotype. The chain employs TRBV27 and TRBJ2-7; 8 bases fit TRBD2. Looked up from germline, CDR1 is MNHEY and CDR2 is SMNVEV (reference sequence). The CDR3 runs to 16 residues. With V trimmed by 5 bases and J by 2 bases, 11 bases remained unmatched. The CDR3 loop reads CASSPRLSGGPYEQYF. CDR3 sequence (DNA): TGTGCCAGCAGTCCCCGCTTATCGGGAGGGCCCTACGAGCAGTACTTC.

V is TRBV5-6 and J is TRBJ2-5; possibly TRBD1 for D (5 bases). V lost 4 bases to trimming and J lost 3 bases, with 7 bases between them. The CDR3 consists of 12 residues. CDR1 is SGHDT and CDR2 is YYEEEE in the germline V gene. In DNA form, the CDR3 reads TGTGCCAGCAGCAGGGGTGAAGAGACCCAGTACTTC. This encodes CASSRGEETQYF.

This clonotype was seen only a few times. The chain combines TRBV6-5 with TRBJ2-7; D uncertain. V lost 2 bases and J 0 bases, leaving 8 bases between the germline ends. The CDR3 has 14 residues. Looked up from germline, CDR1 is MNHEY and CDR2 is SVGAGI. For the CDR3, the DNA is TGTGCCAGCAGTTACGTCGTGGGCTCCTACGAGCAGTACTTC. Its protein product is CASSYVVGSYEQYF.

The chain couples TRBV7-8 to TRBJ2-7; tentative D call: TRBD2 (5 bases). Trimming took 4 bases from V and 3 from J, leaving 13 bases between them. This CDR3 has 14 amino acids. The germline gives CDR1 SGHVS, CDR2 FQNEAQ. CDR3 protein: CASSSATGGYEQYF. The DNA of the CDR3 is TGTGCCAGCAGCTCTGCCACCGGAGGCTACGAGCAGTACTTC.

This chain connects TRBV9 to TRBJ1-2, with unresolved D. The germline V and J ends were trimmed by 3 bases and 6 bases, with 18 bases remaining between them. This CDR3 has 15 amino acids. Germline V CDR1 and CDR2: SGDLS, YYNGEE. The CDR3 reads CASSGGITVLNGYTF. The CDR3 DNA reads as TGTGCCAGCAGCGGAGGAATAACAGTGTTGAATGGCTACACCTTC.

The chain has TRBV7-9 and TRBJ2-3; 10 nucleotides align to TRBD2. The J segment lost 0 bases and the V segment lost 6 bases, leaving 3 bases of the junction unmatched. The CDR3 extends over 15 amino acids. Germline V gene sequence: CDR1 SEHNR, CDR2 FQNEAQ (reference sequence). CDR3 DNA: TGTGCCAGCAGACCGACTAGCGGGAGCACAGATACGCAGTATTTT. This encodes CASRPTSGSTDTQYF.

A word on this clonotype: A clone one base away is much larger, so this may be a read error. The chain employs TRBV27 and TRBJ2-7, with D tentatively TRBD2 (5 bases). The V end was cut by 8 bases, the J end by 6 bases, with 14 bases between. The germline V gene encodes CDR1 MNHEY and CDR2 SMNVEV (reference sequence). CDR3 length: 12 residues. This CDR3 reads CASCSERGEQYF. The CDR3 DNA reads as TGTGCCAGCTGTAGCGAGAGAGGCGAGCAGTACTTC.

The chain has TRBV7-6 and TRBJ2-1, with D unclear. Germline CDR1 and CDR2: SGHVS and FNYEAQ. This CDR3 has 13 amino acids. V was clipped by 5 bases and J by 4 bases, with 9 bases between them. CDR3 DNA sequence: TGTGCCAGCAGCGTAGGATTTTACAATGAGCAGTTCTTC. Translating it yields CASSVGFYNEQFF.